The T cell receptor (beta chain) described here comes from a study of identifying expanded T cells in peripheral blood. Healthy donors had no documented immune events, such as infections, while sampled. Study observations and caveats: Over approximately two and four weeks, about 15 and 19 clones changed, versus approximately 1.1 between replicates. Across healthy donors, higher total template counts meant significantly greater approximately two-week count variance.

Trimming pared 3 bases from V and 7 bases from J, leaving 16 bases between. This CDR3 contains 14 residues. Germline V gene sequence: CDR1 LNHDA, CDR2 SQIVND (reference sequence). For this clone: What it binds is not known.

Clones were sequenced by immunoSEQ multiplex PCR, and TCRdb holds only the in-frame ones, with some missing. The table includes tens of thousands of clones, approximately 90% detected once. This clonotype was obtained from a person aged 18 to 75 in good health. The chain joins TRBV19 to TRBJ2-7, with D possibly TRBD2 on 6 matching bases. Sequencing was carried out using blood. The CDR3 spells CASSISGEGGEQYF. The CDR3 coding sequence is TGTGCCAGTAGTATTTCCGGGGAAGGAGGGGAGCAGTACTTC.